One sample yielded the 17 T cell receptor beta chains listed below, sequenced in a study of T-cell memory formation after mild COVID-19. Via MiXCR, TCRdb re-called the 5' RACE reads, giving one row per CDR3 protein. The sample gives 250,000 to 400,000 distinct CDR3 sequences, roughly an eighth of which show up once; around 23% is in the top ten. Sequencing input: PBMCs or a T cell subset sorted from them (not recorded which). These TCRs come from a man younger than 30 who had mild COVID-19 (a few samples of this study predate the infection). Cell type and time point are not known.

The V and J genes are TRBV6-5 and TRBJ2-5, with 9 bases fitting TRBD2. Germline assignment: CDR1 MNHEY and CDR2 SVGAGI. This CDR3 has 17 residues. The ends lost 5 bases at V and 5 bases at J; junction bases unmatched: 15. CDR3 sequence (DNA): TGTGCCAGCAGTCTCGTTTTGGCGGGGGGGAAAGCGGAGACCCAGTACTTC. Encoded protein: CASSLVLAGGKAETQYF.

V and J are TRBV7-2 and TRBJ1-2; D is uncertain. Trimming took 1 base from V and 2 from J, leaving 11 bases between them. Germline CDR1 and CDR2: SGHTA and FQGNSA. The CDR3 loop spans 15 amino acids. The CDR3 loop is CASSLGSGVNYGYTF. The CDR3 DNA follows: TGTGCCAGCAGCTTAGGTTCCGGGGTAAACTATGGCTACACCTTC. Using reference TRBV7-2 and TRBJ1-2 for the parts outside the CDR3, the full variable domain is GAGVSQSPSNKVTEKGKDVELRCDPISGHTALYWYRQSLGQGLEFLIYFQGNSAPDKSGLPSDRFSAERTGGSVSTLTIQRTQQEDSAVYLCASSLGSGVNYGYTFGSGTRLTVV.

This chain links TRBV11-2 with TRBJ1-2; D is perhaps TRBD1 (6 bases). Germline-derived CDR1 and CDR2 are SGHAT and FQNNGV. The length of the CDR3 is 16 residues. The V end was cut by 7 bases, the J end by 6 bases, with 24 bases between. CDR3 nucleotides: TGTGCCAGCACTATCTTAGCGGGGGGCGTTCGCCATGGCTACACCTTC. Amino acids: CASTILAGGVRHGYTF.

V gene TRBV5-1 combines with J gene TRBJ1-5; 11 positions match TRBD1. From germline, CDR1 is SGHRS and CDR2 YFSETQ. Trimming cost V 4 bases and J 7 bases; bases outside gene matches: 4. The CDR3 length is 14 residues. The CDR3 DNA is TGCGCCAGCAGCCCCGGGGACAGGGGGCAGCCCCAGCATTTT. This codes for CASSPGDRGQPQHF.

This clonotype came up a few times. The CDR3 DNA sequence: TGTGCTAGTGGTTCCACCCCAGGGTTTTCAGGGGCCAACGTCCTGACTTTC. Amino acids: CASGSTPGFSGANVLTF. This sequence joins TRBV12-5 and TRBJ2-6; the D gene is possibly TRBD1 (5 bases). Germline V lookup: CDR1 LGHNT, CDR2 FRNRAP. V lost 4 bases to trimming and J lost 4 bases, with 17 bases between them. This CDR3 is 17 amino acids long.

The rearrangement joins TRBV7-2 to TRBJ2-7; the D gene is possibly TRBD1 (6 bases). The V gene's germline CDR1 is SGHTA and CDR2 FQGNSA. V lost 2 bases, J lost 9 bases, and 23 bases lay in between. The CDR3 is 16 residues long. In DNA form, the CDR3 reads TGTGCCAGCAGCTTACAGGGGATTGTCACACCTACCGTGCAGTACTTC. Translated: CASSLQGIVTPTVQYF.

This chain joins TRBV6-2 or TRBV6-3 and TRBJ2-7; no definite D call. V was shortened by 7 bases and J by 1 base, with 11 bases between the two germline ends. The CDR3 has 13 amino acids. CDR1 and CDR2 (germline): MNHEY, SVGEGT. The CDR3 protein is CASTNPPSYEQYF. For the CDR3, the DNA is TGTGCCAGCACCAACCCCCCGTCCTACGAGCAGTACTTC.

This clonotype has just a few counts. This sequence joins TRBV7-9 and TRBJ2-7; TRBD2 agrees at 15 bases. The CDR3 is 18 amino acids. From germline, CDR1 is SEHNR and CDR2 FQNEAQ (reference sequence). V lost 4 bases to trimming and J lost 5 bases; unmatched junction nucleotides: 12. CDR3 coding DNA: TGTGCCAGCAGCTACCCTGGACTAGCGGGGGGGTCGGTGGACGAGCAGTACGTC. Its protein is CASSYPGLAGGSVDEQYV.

This clonotype was counted at least ten times. The chain links TRBV5-1 to TRBJ2-5; tentative D call: TRBD1 (6 bases). Between the trimmed V and J ends, which lost 0 bases and 1 base, there was a span of 10 bases. The CDR3 has 15 amino acids. The germline CDR1 and CDR2 sequences are SGHRS and YFSETQ. CDR3 sequence reads: CASSLGGGLQETQYF. The CDR3 nucleotides are TGCGCCAGCAGCTTGGGAGGGGGTCTCCAAGAGACCCAGTACTTC. Supplemented by reference TRBV5-1 and TRBJ2-5, the full variable domain reads KAGVTQTPRYLIKTRGQQVTLSCSPISGHRSVSWYQQTPGQGLQFLFEYFSETQRNKGNFPGRFSGRQFSNSRSEMNVSTLELGDSALYLCASSLGGGLQETQYFGPGTRLLVL.

The V and J genes are TRBV14 and TRBJ2-2; D remains ambiguous. Germline V gene lookup returns CDR1 SGHDN and CDR2 FVKESK. The CDR3 totals 16 residues. The V end was cut by 4 bases, the J end by 1 base, with 13 bases between. CDR3 sequence (DNA): TGTGCCAGCAGCCCGAGCCTCCAGCTGAACACCGGGGAGCTGTTTTTT. This codes for CASSPSLQLNTGELFF.

This clonotype has just a few counts. This chain joins TRBV11-2 and TRBJ2-1; D gene uncertain. Trimming removed 3 bases at V and 4 bases at J, with 13 bases between. CDR1 is SGHAT and CDR2 is FQNNGV in the germline V gene. This CDR3 is built from 15 residues. CDR3 nucleotide sequence: TGTGCCAGCAGCTTCACAAGCCGTGGGTACAATGAGCAGTTCTTC. Translation gives CASSFTSRGYNEQFF.

This chain links TRBV20-1 with TRBJ2-3; the match to TRBD1 covers 7 bases. After removal of 5 bases from V and 5 bases from J, the junction contained 7 bases not matched to a gene. Germline values: CDR1 DFQATT, CDR2 SNEGSKA (reference sequence). The CDR3 contains 13 residues. CDR3 residues: CSAPDRTGDTQYF. The CDR3 DNA sequence: TGCAGTGCTCCTGACAGGACAGGAGATACGCAGTATTTT.

J is TRBJ2-5 and V is TRBV25-1; D call uncertain. This CDR3 spans 13 amino acids. Germline V gene lookup returns CDR1 MGHDK and CDR2 SYGVNS. V gave up 3 bases and J gave up 2 bases, with 7 bases separating them. The DNA of the CDR3 is TGTGCCAGCAGTGATCCCAGGCAAGAGACCCAGTACTTC. This gives the protein CASSDPRQETQYF.

This chain links TRBV9 with TRBJ1-3; TRBD1 aligns across 8 bases. This CDR3 region has 16 residues. Germline trimming cut 3 bases from V and 0 bases from J; bases unmatched to any gene: 5. Germline V gene lookup returns CDR1 SGDLS and CDR2 YYNGEE. CDR3 bases: TGTGCCAGCAGCGACGGGGACAGGAGCTCTGGAAACACCATATATTTT. Translated, it gives CASSDGDRSSGNTIYF.

This clonotype has only a few counts. The gene calls are TRBV5-6 and TRBJ1-4; D gene ambiguous. The V gene lost 1 base and the J gene lost 1 base, with 5 bases spanning the gap. This CDR3 is 14 amino acids long. CDR1 is SGHDT, CDR2 YYEEEE, per germline. CDR3 in DNA: TGTGCCAGCAGCTTGCGGGTAACTAATGAAAAACTGTTTTTT. Translated: CASSLRVTNEKLFF. The full variable domain, its missing parts supplied by reference TRBV5-6 and TRBJ1-4, is DAGVTQSPTHLIKTRGQQVTLRCSPKSGHDTVSWYQQALGQGPQFIFQYYEEEERQRGNFPDRFSGHQFPNYSSELNVNALLLGDSALYLCASSLRVTNEKLFFGSGTQLSVL.

V gene TRBV20-1 combines with J gene TRBJ1-4, with D tentatively TRBD1 (6 bases). The length of the CDR3 is 13 residues. Germline V CDR1 and CDR2: DFQATT, SNEGSKA (reference sequence). V dropped 8 bases and J dropped 5 bases, with 15 bases sitting between them. CDR3 bases: TGCAGTAGTACAGGGACCACCAATGAAAAACTGTTTTTT. Residues: CSSTGTTNEKLFF.

A few counts support this clonotype. This chain connects TRBV19 to TRBJ2-1; TRBD1 might be the D (6 bases). Trimming removed 5 bases from V and 5 bases from J, with 7 bases in between. Germline-derived CDR1 and CDR2 are LNHDA and SQIVND (reference sequence). The CDR3 sequence is 12 residues long. This chain's CDR3 is CASSQGHNEQFF. The DNA of the CDR3 is TGTGCCAGTAGTCAGGGGCACAATGAGCAGTTCTTC. Looking up the rest from reference TRBV19 and TRBJ2-1 gives the full variable domain: DGGITQSPKYLFRKEGQNVTLSCEQNLNHDAMYWYRQDPGQGLRLIYYSQIVNDFQKGDIAEGYSVSREKKESFPLTVTSAQKNPTAFYLCASSQGHNEQFFGPGTRLTVL.